These T cell receptor beta chains were read from a single sample in a study of early stage breast cancer tumors. This table comes from immunoSEQ multiplex PCR, and its TCRdb copy is limited to in-frame clones, with some not included. The sample records roughly 30,000 clones, around 67% being singletons. The sequenced sample was blood. Source of these receptors: a person aged 35-55 years with breast cancer. Each CDR3 is given with its conserved first and last residue. A D gene is named only where the DNA matches it firmly. The size of a clone is reported for some rows only, either as once, few or many, or as a class for expanded clones.

j_call d_call v_call clone_size cdr3_nt cdr3_aa
TRBJ2-7 NA TRBV5-1 NA TGCGCCAGCAGCTTACCCCCAAACGAGCAGTACTTC CASSLPPNEQYF
TRBJ2-7 TRBD1 TRBV29-1 NA TGCAGCGTTCAACAGGGGACCTACGAGCAGTACTTC CSVQQGTYEQYF
TRBJ2-1 NA TRBV7-8 NA TGTGCCAGCAGCTTAGCTGGTATCTTCGGGAGAGGGACTTACAATGAGCAGTTCTTC CASSLAGIFGRGTYNEQFF
TRBJ1-2 TRBD1 TRBV2 few TGTGCCAGCAGGCAGGACAGGGACTATGGCTACACCTTC CASRQDRDYGYTF
TRBJ2-7 NA TRBV5-1 few TGCGCCAGCAGCTTGGAGGGATCCGGCGAGCAGTACTTC CASSLEGSGEQYF
TRBJ2-2 TRBD1 TRBV4-3 NA TGCGCCAGCAGCCGGCGAACAGGGGGGCGCATGAACACCGGGGAGCTGTTTTTT CASSRRTGGRMNTGELFF
TRBJ2-5 NA TRBV4-2 NA TGTGCCAGCAGCCAAGAGGGGGAGACAGATGAGACCCAGTACTTC CASSQEGETDETQYF
TRBJ1-1 NA TRBV14 NA TGTGCCAGCAGAAAGACAGTGAACACTGAAGCTTTCTTT CASRKTVNTEAFF
TRBJ2-4 NA TRBV10-1 NA TGCGCCAGCAGTGAGTCTCAAGCCAAAAACATTCAGTACTTC CASSESQAKNIQYF
TRBJ2-3 TRBD2 TRBV4-2 NA TGTGCCAGCAGCCGACTAGCGGGAGGTGAGGGCACAGATACGCAGTATTTT CASSRLAGGEGTDTQYF
TRBJ2-2 NA TRBV4-2 NA TGTGCCAGCAGCCAAGATACCCTAGTGGCGAACACCGGGGAGCTGTTTTTT CASSQDTLVANTGELFF
TRBJ1-1 TRBD1 TRBV10-3 few TGTGCCATCAGGCTCGACAGGGGCGCGAACACTGAAGCTTTCTTT CAIRLDRGANTEAFF
TRBJ2-1 TRBD2 TRBV6-5 NA TGTGCCAGCAAAAGAGCGGGAGGAGGGTACAATGAGCAGTTCTTC CASKRAGGGYNEQFF
TRBJ2-2 TRBD2 TRBV10-3 NA TGTGCCATCAGGACAGCGGGATCCACCGGGGAGCTGTTTTTT CAIRTAGSTGELFF
TRBJ1-3 NA TRBV30 once TGTGCCTGGAATCAGATGGGGTTAGCCTCTGGAAACACCATATATTTT CAWNQMGLASGNTIYF
TRBJ1-1 NA TRBV4-1 NA TGCGCCAGCAGCCAAGTGCTGGGCGGATACACTGAAGCTTTCTTT CASSQVLGGYTEAFF
TRBJ2-1 TRBD1 TRBV4-3 few TGCGCCAGCAGCCAAGATCCCAGGTCTGGGACAGGGAGAAATGAGCAGTTCTTC CASSQDPRSGTGRNEQFF
TRBJ1-2 NA TRBV7-9 NA TGTGCCAGCAGCTTAGGGATCGACCTAGGAGGCTACACCTTC CASSLGIDLGGYTF
TRBJ1-2 NA TRBV4-1 NA TGCGCCAGCAGCCAAGTGGGGCAGAACTATGGCTACACCTTC CASSQVGQNYGYTF
TRBJ2-7 TRBD2 TRBV4-1 NA TGCGCCAGCAGCCAAGGGCGCGGTTCCGCGGGAGGCTCCTACGAGCAGTACTTC CASSQGRGSAGGSYEQYF
TRBJ2-1 NA TRBV18 NA TGTGCCAGCTCAGGATACTCCGGGACAGAGCAGTTCTTC CASSGYSGTEQFF